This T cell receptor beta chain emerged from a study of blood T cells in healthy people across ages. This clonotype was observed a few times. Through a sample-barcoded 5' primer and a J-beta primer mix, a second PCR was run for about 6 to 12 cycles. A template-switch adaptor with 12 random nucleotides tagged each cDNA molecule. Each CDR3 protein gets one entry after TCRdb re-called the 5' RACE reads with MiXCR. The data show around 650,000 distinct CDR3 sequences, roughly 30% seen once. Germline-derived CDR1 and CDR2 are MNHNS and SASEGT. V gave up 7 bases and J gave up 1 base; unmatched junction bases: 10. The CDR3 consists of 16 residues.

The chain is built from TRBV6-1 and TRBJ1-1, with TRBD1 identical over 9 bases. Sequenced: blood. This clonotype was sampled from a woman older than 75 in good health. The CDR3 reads CASTKRPGQGNTEAFF. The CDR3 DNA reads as TGTGCCAGCACCAAGAGACCGGGACAGGGGAACACTGAAGCTTTCTTT.